This T cell receptor (beta chain) is drawn from a study of T cell repertoires in cytomegalovirus infection. Turning to the study itself: Alongside well-studied HLA-B-restricted CMV epitopes, recently identified HLA-C-restricted CMV epitopes were also used. Whole-study results and caveats: Within the response measured ex vivo, HLA-C-restricted CMV-specific TCR beta clonotypes were dominant. Carriage of CMV together with the relevant HLA was identifiable through cumulative public TCR beta family frequency.

Trimming left V 2 bases short and J 0 bases short, with 8 bases between. CDR3 length: 15 amino acids. Germline CDR1 and CDR2: SGHTA and FQGNSA. Many counts were recorded for this clonotype. Antigen: not known. TCRdb re-called the reads through MiXCR, storing one row per CDR3 protein. The sample holds some 940,000 distinct CDR3 sequences, less than 35% seen once. The clonotype originates from a human donor in good health (CMV status not recorded). Some clones in this sample may be carry-over from other donors' samples. This chain connects TRBV7-2 to TRBJ1-5, with no clear D. The starting material was cultured CD8+ T cells from PBMCs, obtained from culture after CMV antigen stimulation. CDR3 in DNA: TGTGCCAGCAGCTTAAAACAGTATAGCAATCAGCCCCAGCATTTT. Translation: CASSLKQYSNQPQHF. The full variable domain, its missing parts supplied by reference TRBV7-2 and TRBJ1-5, is GAGVSQSPSNKVTEKGKDVELRCDPISGHTALYWYRQSLGQGLEFLIYFQGNSAPDKSGLPSDRFSAERTGGSVSTLTIQRTQQEDSAVYLCASSLKQYSNQPQHFGDGTRLSIL.